The 27 T cell receptor beta chains given below trace back to one sample, sequenced in a study of blood T cell repertoires in COVID-19. Clones were read by immunoSEQ multiplex PCR, and TCRdb kept only the in-frame ones, dropping some. The sample yields around 300,000 clones, 85% seen once. Material: peripheral blood. Every receptor here comes from a human donor in a cohort sampled during active COVID-19.

This clone was observed a handful of times. The chain joins TRBV4-1 to TRBJ2-2; TRBD1 might be the D (5 bases). Germline lookup yields CDR1 MGHRA and CDR2 YSYEKL. There are 15 residues in the CDR3. V was shortened by 2 bases and J by 4 bases, with 11 bases between the two germline ends. In DNA, the CDR3 is TGCGCCAGCAGCCAAAGAAGGGGAAGCACCGGGGAGCTGTTTTTT. Protein: CASSQRRGSTGELFF.

This chain joins TRBV7-9 and TRBJ1-5; TRBD1 matches at 8 bases. The germline gives CDR1 SEHNR, CDR2 FQNEAQ (reference sequence). This CDR3 has 14 amino acids. The V segment lost 5 bases and the J segment 4 bases; nucleotides outside the gene matches: 4. CDR3 residues: CASSEGQGNQPQHF. The CDR3 nucleotides are TGTGCCAGCAGCGAAGGACAGGGTAATCAGCCCCAGCATTTT.

The V and J genes are TRBV15 and TRBJ2-2, with 9 positions matching TRBD2. This CDR3 is built from 15 residues. CDR1 LNHNV and CDR2 YYDKDF come from the germline V gene (reference sequence). The V and J ends lost 6 bases and 2 bases, in that order; junction bases with no gene match: 4. The CDR3 DNA reads as TGTGCCACCAGGAGCGGGAGGTCAAACACCGGGGAGCTGTTTTTT. Translating gives CATRSGRSNTGELFF.

This clone has just a few counts. The chain links TRBV10-2 to TRBJ2-7, with D hard to call. Trimming took 5 bases from V and 2 from J, leaving 7 bases between them. The CDR3 is 12 amino acids. Per germline, CDR1 WSHSY and CDR2 SAAADI. The CDR3 here is CASSLFTYEQYF. CDR3 nucleotides: TGCGCCAGCAGTTTGTTTACCTACGAGCAGTACTTC.

In its sample, this clone was seen once. Here the CDR3 DNA reads TGTGCCAGCAGCCTTATCCCAGGACAGGAGAACTATGGCTACACCTTC. Translated, it gives CASSLIPGQENYGYTF. The chain is built from TRBV3-1 (or the pseudogene TRBV3-2) and TRBJ1-2; 7 positions agree with TRBD1. V lost 4 bases, J lost 2 bases, and 10 bases stayed unmatched. The length of the CDR3 is 16 residues. Germline values: CDR1 LGHDT, CDR2 YNNKEL (reference sequence).

J is TRBJ1-2 and V is TRBV6-6; 10 bases fit TRBD1. The V gene end was trimmed by 6 bases and the J gene end by 8 bases; junction bases not matched to a gene: 9. The CDR3 runs 14 residues. Germline CDR1 is MNHNY and CDR2 is SVGAGI (reference sequence). The CDR3: CASRYGQGGEGYTF. In DNA form, the CDR3 reads TGTGCCAGCAGATACGGACAGGGGGGAGAAGGCTACACCTTC.

This chain connects TRBV19 to TRBJ1-5; 8 nucleotides match TRBD1. This CDR3 is 15 amino acids long. The trim removed 7 bases at V and 2 bases at J, leaving 7 bases unmatched. CDR1 and CDR2 (germline): LNHDA, SQIVND (reference sequence). The CDR3 region has the DNA TGTGCCAGTAACCAAGGGGGACAGGGCAATCAGCCCCAGCATTTT. It encodes CASNQGGQGNQPQHF.

This chain links TRBV5-1 with TRBJ2-5, with TRBD1 matching over 7 bases. V shed 3 bases and J 2 bases; nucleotides not matched to a gene: 7. This CDR3 comprises 15 residues. The germline CDR1 and CDR2 sequences are SGHRS and YFSETQ. CDR3 amino acids: CASSSGTAIQETQYF. CDR3 DNA sequence: TGCGCCAGCAGCTCCGGGACAGCAATTCAAGAGACCCAGTACTTC.

Concerning this clone: One end of the junction varies from germline; a read error may be responsible. The rearrangement links TRBV7-2 to TRBJ2-7, with D possibly matching TRBD1 (6 bases). The length of the CDR3 is 13 residues. The germline gives CDR1 SGHTA, CDR2 FQGNSA. This CDR3 reads CASSWAARDTLNF. For the CDR3, the DNA is TGTGCCAGCAGCTGGGCCGCGAGGGACACCCTCAACTTC.

This clone was seen only a few times. The chain is built from TRBV28 and TRBJ1-2; D uncertain. CDR1 and CDR2 (germline): MDHEN, SYDVKM. The CDR3 is 11 residues long. Deletions cut 5 bases from V and 8 bases from J, with 9 bases between. CDR3 sequence reads: CASSRPSGYTF. CDR3 sequence (DNA): TGTGCCAGCAGTCGACCTAGCGGCTACACCTTC.

The V and J genes are TRBV5-1 and TRBJ2-1; tentatively, D is TRBD2 (5 bases). CDR1 and CDR2 (germline): SGHRS, YFSETQ. Trimming stripped 1 base from V and 0 bases from J, with 11 bases between. This CDR3 is built from 16 residues. The CDR3 region has the DNA TGCGCCAGCAGCTTGTTCTCACTAGACTCCTACAATGAGCAGTTCTTC. Translation: CASSLFSLDSYNEQFF.

The genes are TRBV7-2 and TRBJ2-1; D gene uncertain. Per the germline V gene, CDR1 is SGHTA and CDR2 is FQGNSA. This CDR3 spans 14 amino acids. V lost 8 bases, J lost 7 bases, and 18 bases lay in between. CDR3 region: CASGDWYFQNEQFF. The CDR3 coding sequence is TGTGCCAGCGGAGACTGGTATTTCCAAAATGAGCAGTTCTTC.

The chain uses TRBV18 and TRBJ2-2; TRBD2 matches at 12 bases. The CDR3 spans 17 residues. Germline loops: CDR1 KGHSH, CDR2 LQKENI. With V trimmed by 6 bases and J by 2 bases, 7 bases remained unmatched. DNA of the CDR3: TGTGCCAGCTCCCAGACTAGCGGGAGCCGAAACACCGGGGAGCTGTTTTTT. Translation gives CASSQTSGSRNTGELFF.

In its sample, this clone was seen once. The chain couples TRBV5-6 to TRBJ2-1, with D unresolved. This CDR3 spans 13 amino acids. Looked up from germline, CDR1 is SGHDT and CDR2 is YYEEEE. The V end lost 0 bases, the J end lost 5 bases, and 6 bases lay between the germline ends. This CDR3 is CASSLVRNNEQFF. Here the CDR3 DNA reads TGTGCCAGCAGCTTGGTGCGAAACAATGAGCAGTTCTTC.

The V call is TRBV7-2, the J call TRBJ2-3; D remains ambiguous. CDR3 length: 13 amino acids. In germline, CDR1 is SGHTA, CDR2 FQGNSA. The V end was cut by 8 bases, the J end by 0 bases, with 9 bases between. The CDR3 DNA is TGTGCCAGCGTCCGAGGTAGCACAGATACGCAGTATTTT. This translates into CASVRGSTDTQYF.

This chain links TRBV7-8 with TRBJ2-7; 13 nucleotides line up with TRBD2. Trimming removed 0 bases from V and 3 bases from J; junction bases left unmatched: 2. The CDR3 consists of 16 residues. Germline V CDR1 and CDR2: SGHVS, FQNEAQ. The CDR3 region is CASSLARLAGGYEQYF. The CDR3 DNA sequence: TGTGCCAGCAGCTTAGCGAGACTAGCGGGAGGCTACGAGCAGTACTTC.

The V gene is TRBV4-2, the J gene TRBJ2-3; TRBD2 matches 8 bases. Germline-derived CDR1 and CDR2 are LGHNA and YNFKEQ. The J segment lost 6 bases and the V segment lost 4 bases, leaving 3 bases of the junction unmatched. The CDR3 length is 13 residues. The CDR3 sequence is CASSPPSGDTQYF. The CDR3 region has the DNA TGTGCCAGCAGCCCTCCTAGCGGGGATACGCAGTATTTT.

The chain couples TRBV5-1 to TRBJ2-4, with 8 bases that match TRBD2. Per germline, CDR1 SGHRS and CDR2 YFSETQ. The CDR3 has 18 amino acids. Trimming cost V 0 bases and J 5 bases; bases outside gene matches: 13. CDR3 amino acids: CASSLAPSGGPPQNIQYF. The CDR3 coding sequence is TGCGCCAGCAGCTTGGCCCCTTCGGGAGGGCCGCCGCAAAACATTCAGTACTTC.

V usage is TRBV20-1 and J usage is TRBJ2-2, with 13 bases lining up with TRBD2. The J segment lost 4 bases and the V segment lost 3 bases, leaving 2 bases of the junction unmatched. This CDR3 region has 15 residues. In germline, CDR1 is DFQATT, CDR2 SNEGSKA (reference sequence). The CDR3 loop is CSASGLAGVTGELFF. The DNA for the CDR3 is TGCAGTGCTAGTGGACTAGCGGGAGTCACCGGGGAGCTGTTTTTT.

The CDR3 DNA is TGCGCCAGCAGCTCGGACGGAGGGTACGAGCAGTACTTC. This codes for CASSSDGGYEQYF. V gene TRBV5-1 combines with J gene TRBJ2-7; D perhaps matches TRBD2 (6 bases). There are 13 residues in the CDR3. V was clipped by 3 bases and J by 4 bases, with 11 bases between them. The germline CDR1 and CDR2 sequences are SGHRS and YFSETQ. Combining the CDR3 with reference TRBV5-1 and TRBJ2-7 gives the whole variable domain KAGVTQTPRYLIKTRGQQVTLSCSPISGHRSVSWYQQTPGQGLQFLFEYFSETQRNKGNFPGRFSGRQFSNSRSEMNVSTLELGDSALYLCASSSDGGYEQYFGPGTRLTVT.

V gene TRBV9 combines with J gene TRBJ1-1; no firm D call. The CDR3 totals 15 residues. The germline V and J ends were trimmed by 0 bases and 4 bases, with 13 bases remaining between them. CDR1 is SGDLS, CDR2 YYNGEE, per germline. In DNA form, the CDR3 reads TGTGCCAGCAGCGTAGACCAGGTCTCAGGCACTGAAGCTTTCTTT. It specifies CASSVDQVSGTEAFF.

V usage is TRBV29-1 and J usage is TRBJ2-3; 7 bases are shared with TRBD1. Germline V gene lookup returns CDR1 SQVTM and CDR2 ANQGSEA. There are 16 residues in the CDR3. V dropped 6 bases and J dropped 1; count of bases not matched to a gene: 13. The CDR3 region has the DNA TGCAGCGTCAATGACAGGGCTTACTCAGGCACAGATACGCAGTATTTT. It specifies CSVNDRAYSGTDTQYF.

The chain links TRBV19 to TRBJ2-2; D remains unclear. Between the trimmed V and J ends, which lost 7 bases and 4 bases, there was a span of 16 bases. There are 15 residues in the CDR3. Germline V gene sequence: CDR1 LNHDA, CDR2 SQIVND (reference sequence). The CDR3 nucleotides are TGTGCCAGTACCTCACAGATTACTTCCACCGGGGAGCTGTTTTTT. This gives the protein CASTSQITSTGELFF. Drawing the rest from reference TRBV19 and TRBJ2-2, the complete variable domain is DGGITQSPKYLFRKEGQNVTLSCEQNLNHDAMYWYRQDPGQGLRLIYYSQIVNDFQKGDIAEGYSVSREKKESFPLTVTSAQKNPTAFYLCASTSQITSTGELFFGEGSRLTVL.

The chain is built from TRBV4-3 and TRBJ2-7, with TRBD1 identical over 8 bases. V was pared by 4 bases and J by 6 bases, with 17 bases of the junction left unmatched. CDR1 and CDR2 (germline): LGHNA, YSLEER. This CDR3 region has 17 residues. Written as DNA, the CDR3 is TGCGCCAGCAGCCTGACTGTTGTGGGACAGGCGTCCCTCGAGCAGTACTTC. It is translated as CASSLTVVGQASLEQYF.

The genes are TRBV6-6 and TRBJ1-2, with D uncertain. The V gene's germline CDR1 is MNHNY and CDR2 SVGAGI (reference sequence). This CDR3 region has 12 residues. With 2 bases removed from V and 10 bases from J, the gap between germline ends came to 11 bases. As DNA, the CDR3 is TGTGCCAGCAGTTACGGGCAGAAAGACTACACCTTC. Its translation is CASSYGQKDYTF.

The chain is built from TRBV7-2 and TRBJ1-1; D not resolved. This CDR3 is built from 14 residues. V was clipped by 4 bases and J by 1 base, with 10 bases between them. Germline lookup yields CDR1 SGHTA and CDR2 FQGNSA. CDR3 sequence (DNA): TGTGCCAGCAGCTCATTGATACAGAACACTGAAGCTTTCTTT. Translating it yields CASSSLIQNTEAFF.

This chain joins TRBV7-9 and TRBJ2-1, with D perhaps matching TRBD2 (5 bases). The CDR3 extends over 11 amino acids. Germline CDR1 SEHNR, CDR2 FQNEAQ (reference sequence). V lost 4 bases and J 15 bases, leaving 13 bases between the germline ends. The CDR3 region is CASSYTSSRFF. The CDR3 DNA follows: TGTGCCAGCAGCTATACTAGTTCTCGGTTCTTC.